The rows below give T cell receptor beta chains drawn from one sample of a study of blood T cell repertoires in COVID-19. Sequencing used immunoSEQ multiplex PCR; TCRdb keeps in-frame clones, though not all of them. The profile shows over 200,000 clones, around 89% of them singletons. Sequencing was done on a sample of PBMCs or T cells enriched from blood (not recorded which). These receptors originate from a man between 40 and 49 years old who had recovered from COVID-19. CDR3s include the opening cysteine and the closing phenylalanine or tryptophan. D genes are given only for firm matches.

j_gene,d_gene,v_gene,CDR3aa
TRBJ1-5,TRBD1,TRBV3-1/TRBV3-2,CASSQGGQGEGGQPQHF
TRBJ1-5,.,TRBV7-4,CASSSPSDRLTHETYSNQPQHF
TRBJ2-1,TRBD2,TRBV11-3,CASVLPGLAIDWYNEQFF
TRBJ1-6,.,TRBV6-1,CASSDTSSPLHF
TRBJ1-6,.,TRBV6-5,CASSKTGFPHSPLHF
TRBJ2-1,.,TRBV19,CASKVGGLVYNEQFF
TRBJ2-7,TRBD2,TRBV4-1,CASSHGLAGGRSNYEQYF
TRBJ2-1,TRBD2,TRBV7-9,CASSTPGTSGGAYNEQFF
TRBJ1-1,.,TRBV7-3,CASSLGSGLNTEAFF
TRBJ2-7,.,TRBV27,CASSSDLGDEQYF
TRBJ2-3,.,TRBV3-1/TRBV3-2,CASSRQFRGKITDTQYF
TRBJ2-7,TRBD1,TRBV4-2,CASSQDPGQGAYEQYF
TRBJ1-2,.,TRBV14,CASSQVDTGRLHHGFHGYTF
TRBJ1-1,TRBD1,TRBV19,CASTLGTGGTEAFF
TRBJ1-1,TRBD1,TRBV7-9,CASLREGQEAFF
TRBJ1-1,.,TRBV5-1,CASSLLGQRDTEAFF
TRBJ1-4,.,TRBV5-5,CASRRSGATNEKLFF
TRBJ1-1,TRBD1,TRBV28,CASFAGTGGTEAFF
TRBJ1-4,TRBD1,TRBV4-1,CASSQGQGATNEKLFF
TRBJ2-1,.,TRBV27,CASINPGSPYNEQFF
TRBJ1-2,.,TRBV9,CASSTGNYGYTF
TRBJ2-1,TRBD2,TRBV19,CATRLAGPGKQFF
TRBJ1-1,.,TRBV29-1,CSVRSGGTNTEAFF
TRBJ1-1,TRBD1,TRBV29-1,CSVQGATGVVEAFF
TRBJ1-1,.,TRBV11-3,CASSLEGGVNTEAFF
TRBJ1-4,.,TRBV5-1,CASSLLQANNEKLFF
TRBJ1-6,.,TRBV5-4,CASSFNRAASPLHF
TRBJ2-7,.,TRBV25-1,CASSLGGRAYEQYF
TRBJ2-7,TRBD1,TRBV19,CASSPSLGQDEEQYF
TRBJ1-6,.,TRBV5-4,CASSLPSQGLHF
TRBJ1-4,.,TRBV7-8,CASSPRRGGTANEKLFF
TRBJ1-2,TRBD1,TRBV11-2,CASSLYRGTNYGYTF
TRBJ2-5,TRBD2,TRBV18,CASSPGLAGGETQYF
TRBJ2-7,.,TRBV5-8,CASSLAGAEQYF
TRBJ2-1,.,TRBV19,CASRERNEQFF
TRBJ2-1,TRBD2,TRBV27,CASSLGALAGGGNEQFF
TRBJ2-3,.,TRBV13,CASSRTAGWSDTQYF